One sample yielded the 25 T cell receptor beta chains listed below, sequenced in a study of cytomegalovirus exposure and HLA in healthy donors. Primers for the PCR totalled 60 Vbeta and 13 Jbeta. Some clones are missing from TCRdb's copy, which holds only in-frame ones; the method was immunoSEQ multiplex PCR. The repertoire includes 150,000 to 200,000 clones, over 70% of them detected once, and about 1.5% sits in the top ten. Sequenced sample: PBMCs. The source is a young man in good health and CMV-seronegative.

This sequence joins TRBV6-1 and TRBJ2-1; 11 bases line up with TRBD2. V trimming: 6 bases; J trimming: 6 bases; junction bases outside the gene matches: 7. The CDR3 spans 15 residues. Germline loops: CDR1 MNHNS, CDR2 SASEGT. The CDR3 region is CASSLTSGEGNEQFF. The CDR3 DNA reads TGTGCCAGCAGCCTGACTAGCGGGGAGGGCAATGAGCAGTTCTTC.

This sequence joins TRBV5-6 and TRBJ1-1; 7 nucleotides line up with TRBD1. V was pared by 6 bases and J by 2 bases, with 7 bases of the junction left unmatched. The CDR3 extends over 14 amino acids. The germline gives CDR1 SGHDT, CDR2 YYEEEE. CDR3 DNA sequence: TGTGCCAGCACAGCGACAGGGCCCAACACTGAAGCTTTCTTT. Protein product: CASTATGPNTEAFF.

The chain couples TRBV7-2 to TRBJ2-3, with D possibly being TRBD2 (6 bases). This CDR3 is built from 16 residues. Per germline, CDR1 SGHTA and CDR2 FQGNSA. Trimming cost V 3 bases and J 2 bases, with 15 bases left between them. The CDR3 nucleotides are TGTGCCAGCAGCTTTTTTGGTAGCGGCATCACAGATACGCAGTATTTT. Translating gives CASSFFGSGITDTQYF.

The gene calls are TRBV5-1 and TRBJ1-6; D is unresolved. The CDR3 is 15 residues long. Deletions cut 0 bases from V and 10 bases from J, with 14 bases between. CDR1 SGHRS and CDR2 YFSETQ come from the germline V gene. This CDR3 is CASSLGGVGRSPLHF. Written as DNA, the CDR3 is TGCGCCAGCAGCTTGGGCGGTGTGGGTCGATCACCCCTCCACTTT.

The rearrangement uses TRBV7-2 and TRBJ2-7; 7 positions match TRBD2. The trim removed 4 bases at V and 0 bases at J, leaving 3 bases unmatched. In germline, CDR1 is SGHTA, CDR2 FQGNSA. This CDR3 has 14 residues. The CDR3 DNA follows: TGTGCCAGCAGCTGGGGGGGGACCTCCTACGAGCAGTACTTC. This encodes CASSWGGTSYEQYF.

The V call is TRBV28, the J call TRBJ2-7, with D uncertain. The CDR3 has 11 residues. Trimming stripped 3 bases from V and 4 bases from J, with 4 bases between. In germline, CDR1 is MDHEN, CDR2 SYDVKM. The CDR3 DNA follows: TGTGCCAGCAGTTTCCAGTACGAGCAGTACTTC. Protein: CASSFQYEQYF.

The table lists this clone with a few counts. V and J are TRBV6-1 and TRBJ1-4; TRBD1 agrees at 8 bases. The CDR3 has 14 residues. The germline V gene encodes CDR1 MNHNS and CDR2 SASEGT. V was clipped by 7 bases and J by 8 bases; unmatched bases: 9. The CDR3 bases are TGTGCCAGCACCCTGACAGGGGTTGGGGAAAAACTGTTTTTT. It translates to CASTLTGVGEKLFF.

The CDR3 region has the DNA TGTGCCAGCAGGCTAGCGCGGGCTCTCTACGAGCAGTACTTC. Translated, it gives CASRLARALYEQYF. The chain links TRBV2 to TRBJ2-7, with TRBD2 as a possible D gene (6 bases). The CDR3 extends over 14 amino acids. Germline V gene data show CDR1 as SNHLY and CDR2 as FYNNEI. V was cut by 6 bases and J by 3 bases, with 15 bases left in between.

V usage is TRBV4-3 and J usage is TRBJ1-6; unclear D gene. Germline V gene sequence: CDR1 LGHNA, CDR2 YSLEER. The V and J ends lost 0 bases and 1 base respectively, with 13 bases between them. The length of the CDR3 is 18 residues. The chain's CDR3 is CASSQDFRSGSYNSPLHF. CDR3 DNA sequence: TGCGCCAGCAGCCAAGATTTTAGGTCCGGGTCCTATAATTCACCCCTCCACTTT.

The rearrangement joins TRBV7-9 to TRBJ2-1; 10 nucleotides align to TRBD1. This CDR3 spans 16 amino acids. The trim removed 5 bases at V and 8 bases at J, leaving 12 bases unmatched. CDR1 is SEHNR and CDR2 is FQNEAQ in the germline V gene (reference sequence). The chain's CDR3 is CASSRDGGQGHDEQFF. The DNA of the CDR3 is TGTGCCAGCAGCCGGGACGGGGGACAGGGGCATGATGAGCAGTTCTTC.

This clone was seen a handful of times. The rearrangement links TRBV29-1 to TRBJ2-2; a weak D match, TRBD1 (7 bases). CDR3 size: 16 residues. The V and J ends lost 1 base and 1 base respectively, with 13 bases between them. Germline V gene lookup returns CDR1 SQVTM and CDR2 ANQGSEA. CDR3 loop: CSVEARGEKNTGELFF. The CDR3 DNA reads as TGCAGCGTTGAAGCCAGGGGGGAAAAGAACACCGGGGAGCTGTTTTTT.

The chain carries TRBV2 and TRBJ1-2; 8 bases fit TRBD1. The CDR3 extends over 13 amino acids. The V segment lost 4 bases and the J segment 4 bases; nucleotides outside the gene matches: 2. Germline V lookup: CDR1 SNHLY, CDR2 FYNNEI. The chain's CDR3 is CASSGQGIYGYTF. DNA of the CDR3: TGTGCCAGCAGTGGACAGGGGATCTATGGCTACACCTTC.

This clone was seen a handful of times. The chain couples TRBV29-1 to TRBJ1-4, with TRBD1 matching 7 bases. Germline-derived CDR1 and CDR2 are SQVTM and ANQGSEA. The CDR3 totals 16 residues. After removal of 6 bases from V and 5 bases from J, the junction contained 15 bases not matched to a gene. CDR3 in amino acids: CSVTSGGQLINEKLFF. CDR3 nucleotides: TGCAGCGTGACCAGCGGGGGACAGCTCATAAATGAAAAACTGTTTTTT. The variable domain in full, completed from reference TRBV29-1 and TRBJ1-4, reads SAVISQKPSRDICQRGTSLTIQCQVDSQVTMMFWYRQQPGQSLTLIATANQGSEATYESGFVIDKFPISRPNLTFSTLTVSNMSPEDSSIYLCSVTSGGQLINEKLFFGSGTQLSVL.

The chain couples TRBV5-1 to TRBJ2-1, with 10 nucleotides matching TRBD2. The CDR3 has 15 amino acids. Germline V gene lookup returns CDR1 SGHRS and CDR2 YFSETQ. Trimming took 2 bases from V and 4 from J; bases not matched to a gene: 3. CDR3: CASSFRAGGYNEQFF. The CDR3 nucleotides read TGCGCCAGCAGCTTTAGAGCGGGGGGGTACAATGAGCAGTTCTTC.

The gene calls are TRBV5-4 and TRBJ2-5; possibly TRBD1 for D (6 bases). The CDR3 covers 14 residues. Trimming stripped 5 bases from V and 4 bases from J, with 15 bases between. Germline V gives CDR1 SGHNT, CDR2 YYREEE (reference sequence). The CDR3 loop reads CASSPTGKGETQYF. CDR3 sequence (DNA): TGTGCCAGCAGTCCCACAGGGAAAGGAGAGACCCAGTACTTC.

The V call is TRBV5-1, the J call TRBJ2-5; D is unclear. The DNA end lines up better with TRBJ2-7; the J call may be wrong. The CDR3 extends over 14 amino acids. Per the germline V gene, CDR1 is SGHRS and CDR2 is YFSETQ. CDR3 region: CASSLTNYPYEQYF. The CDR3 nucleotides are TGCGCCAGCAGCTTAACGAATTACCCCTACGAGCAGTACTTC.

The V and J genes are TRBV10-3 and TRBJ2-7; 8 nucleotides match TRBD2. V shed 10 bases, J shed 0 bases, and the junction held 11 bases outside the gene matches. CDR1 is ENHRY and CDR2 is SYGVKD in the germline V gene. The CDR3 contains 15 residues. The CDR3 bases are TGTGCCACCGCGAGCATTAGCGGGGTCTCCTACGAGCAGTACTTC. It is translated as CATASISGVSYEQYF.

CDR3 coding DNA: TGTGCCAGCAGTGAGCGCCATGTTAACTATGGCTACACCTTC. Translated: CASSERHVNYGYTF. The genes are TRBV27 and TRBJ1-2; D is undetermined. The germline gives CDR1 MNHEY, CDR2 SMNVEV (reference sequence). The CDR3 is made up of 14 amino acids. Trimming cost V 5 bases and J 1 base, with 11 bases left between them.

The gene calls are TRBV5-1 and TRBJ1-6, with 7 bases aligning to TRBD1. The CDR3 covers 17 residues. V trimming: 4 bases; J trimming: 6 bases; junction bases outside the gene matches: 13. CDR1 and CDR2 from the germline V gene are SGHRS and YFSETQ. The CDR3 DNA is TGCGCCAGCAGCAGCGGAGGGACAGCTGGCGGTAATTCACCCCTCCACTTT. Translation: CASSSGGTAGGNSPLHF.

The chain carries TRBV18 and TRBJ2-3; 9 nucleotides match TRBD2. The CDR3 totals 13 residues. CDR1 and CDR2 (germline): KGHSH, LQKENI. Trimming at V came to 5 bases and at J to 12 bases, leaving 9 bases not matched to a gene. The CDR3 DNA sequence: TGTGCCAGCTCAGCCGAGCTAGCGGGAAAACAGTATTTT. It encodes CASSAELAGKQYF.

This sequence joins TRBV5-8 and TRBJ2-4; 7 positions match TRBD2. The V gene end was trimmed by 5 bases and the J gene end by 0 bases; junction bases not matched to a gene: 5. CDR3 size: 15 residues. From germline, CDR1 is SGHTS and CDR2 YDEGEE. The CDR3 DNA is TGTGCCAGCAGGACTAGCTGGGGAGCCAAAAACATTCAGTACTTC. This translates into CASRTSWGAKNIQYF.

The chain is built from TRBV18 and TRBJ1-4; TRBD1 agrees at 9 bases. V lost 6 bases and J lost 6; bases outside the gene matches: 5. CDR3 length: 14 residues. CDR1 is KGHSH, CDR2 LQKENI, per germline. The DNA of the CDR3 is TGTGCCAGCTCTCCGGGACAGGGACATGAAAAACTGTTTTTT. Translating it yields CASSPGQGHEKLFF.

This chain uses TRBV11-3 with TRBJ1-1; 7 positions agree with TRBD1. This CDR3 is 14 amino acids long. CDR1 is SGHNT and CDR2 is YENEEA in the germline V gene. The V gene end was trimmed by 4 bases and the J gene end by 6 bases; junction bases not matched to a gene: 8. The CDR3 protein is CASSSHQGDPEAFF. In DNA, the CDR3 is TGTGCCAGCAGCTCCCATCAGGGGGACCCTGAAGCTTTCTTT.

The chain employs TRBV7-9 and TRBJ1-2; TRBD1 matches at 9 bases. Trimming removed 1 base from V and 13 bases from J; junction bases left unmatched: 13. The CDR3 length is 15 residues. Germline V CDR1 and CDR2: SEHNR, FQNEAQ (reference sequence). The CDR3: CASSLGDRATACPTF. The CDR3 DNA is TGTGCCAGCAGCTTAGGGGACAGGGCAACTGCCTGTCCCACCTTC.

The V call is TRBV6-5, the J call TRBJ2-1, with 9 bases aligning to TRBD2. This CDR3 spans 15 amino acids. J lost 7 bases, V lost 4 bases, and 8 bases had no gene match. Germline CDR1 reads MNHEY; CDR2 reads SVGAGI. The CDR3 nucleotides read TGTGCCAGCAGTTGGGGCGGGGGGGCGGGGAATGAGCAGTTCTTC. Protein: CASSWGGGAGNEQFF.